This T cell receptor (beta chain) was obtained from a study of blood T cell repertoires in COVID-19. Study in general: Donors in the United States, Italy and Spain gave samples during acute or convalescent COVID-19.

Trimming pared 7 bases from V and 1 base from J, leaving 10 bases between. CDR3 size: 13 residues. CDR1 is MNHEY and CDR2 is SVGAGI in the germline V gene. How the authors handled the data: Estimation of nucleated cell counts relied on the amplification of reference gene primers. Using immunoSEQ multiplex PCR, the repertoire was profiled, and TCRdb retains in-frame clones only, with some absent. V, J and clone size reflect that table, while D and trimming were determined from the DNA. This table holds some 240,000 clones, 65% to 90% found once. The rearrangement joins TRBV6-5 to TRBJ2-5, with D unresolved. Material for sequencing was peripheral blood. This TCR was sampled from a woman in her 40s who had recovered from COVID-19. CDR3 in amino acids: CASNLRSQETQYF. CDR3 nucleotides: TGTGCCAGCAACCTTAGGAGCCAAGAGACCCAGTACTTC.